This T cell receptor beta chain came from a study of cytomegalovirus exposure and HLA in healthy donors. Looking at the study overall: Most donors, less than 85% of over 350 genotyped, fell in the Caucasian-associated ancestry cluster.

General study results and limits: Among TCR sequences, most were rare, though some public TCRs appeared in many donors. In most subjects, TCR beta sequences reportedly gave accurate predictions of HLA-A and HLA-B alleles. Overall, 164 TCR beta chains were annotated as cytomegalovirus-associated.

The study ran its PCR with 60 Vbeta and 13 Jbeta primers. The protocol was immunoSEQ multiplex PCR, while the TCRdb copy is restricted to in-frame clones and leaves out a portion. The data show roughly 150,000 clones, about 74% seen once. Per the germline V gene, CDR1 is SGHRS and CDR2 is YFSETQ. V gave up 0 bases and J gave up 9 bases, with 7 bases separating them. The CDR3 sequence is 12 residues long. Of note for this clone: The antigen is undetermined.

The V call is TRBV5-1, the J call TRBJ2-1; D is undetermined. Sequencing was performed on PBMCs. The clonotype was recovered from a male donor in good health and CMV-seronegative. CDR3 sequence: CASSLDGTEQFF. The CDR3 nucleotides are TGCGCCAGCAGCTTGGACGGTACTGAGCAGTTCTTC.